The 31 T cell receptor beta chains in this list originate from one sample, sequenced in a study of blood T cell repertoires in COVID-19. Generated by immunoSEQ multiplex PCR, the TCRdb table keeps only in-frame clones and is missing some. The sample holds under 200,000 clones, roughly 89% seen once. The material sequenced was peripheral blood. The receptors shown here come from a woman in her seventies with COVID-19, enrolled during active disease.

The table lists this clone with a few counts. The chain employs TRBV23-1 and TRBJ1-1; D gene uncertain. TRBV23-1 is an open reading frame whose function is uncertain. The V end lost 6 bases, the J end lost 3 bases, and 14 bases lay between the germline ends. The CDR3 has 14 amino acids. The CDR3, as DNA: TGCGCCAGCAGGGTGATTGACATCTACACTGAAGCTTTCTTT. It is translated as CASRVIDIYTEAFF.

The rearrangement links TRBV28 to TRBJ1-2, with 7 bases that match TRBD1. The CDR3 is 13 residues long. Germline values: CDR1 MDHEN, CDR2 SYDVKM. V shed 6 bases and J 6 bases; nucleotides not matched to a gene: 7. The CDR3 reads CASRTGTDDGYTF. CDR3 coding DNA: TGTGCCAGCAGGACCGGGACAGACGATGGCTACACCTTC.

The chain carries TRBV9 and TRBJ1-1; D may be TRBD1 (5 bases). The CDR3 spans 13 residues. Per the germline V gene, CDR1 is SGDLS and CDR2 is YYNGEE. V lost 7 bases to trimming and J lost 6 bases, with 16 bases between them. DNA of the CDR3: TGTGCCAGCGGACCCGGGACTGGCGCTGAAGCTTTCTTT. It codes for CASGPGTGAEAFF.

This clone has a handful of counts. The chain combines TRBV11-2 with TRBJ1-1, with 7 positions matching TRBD1. V gave up 3 bases and J gave up 1 base; unmatched junction bases: 2. The CDR3 contains 14 residues. CDR1 and CDR2 from the germline V gene are SGHAT and FQNNGV. The DNA for the CDR3 is TGTGCCAGCAGCTTTGACAGGGCGAACACTGAAGCTTTCTTT. It is translated as CASSFDRANTEAFF.

The chain couples TRBV28 to TRBJ2-7; tentative D call: TRBD2 (6 bases). This CDR3 region has 15 residues. The V gene's germline CDR1 is MDHEN and CDR2 SYDVKM. The V gene lost 2 bases and the J gene lost 0 bases, with 11 bases spanning the gap. The CDR3 sequence is CASSLGGSSSYEQYF. The CDR3 DNA sequence: TGTGCCAGCAGTTTAGGGGGGTCGAGCTCCTACGAGCAGTACTTC.

The chain is built from TRBV7-2 and TRBJ1-2; TRBD1 aligns across 9 bases. CDR3 length equals 15 residues. Trimming at V came to 3 bases and at J to 7 bases, leaving 9 bases not matched to a gene. From germline, CDR1 is SGHTA and CDR2 FQGNSA. The CDR3 region is CASSFTGGARGGYTF. The CDR3 DNA sequence: TGTGCCAGCAGCTTCACAGGGGGCGCCCGAGGTGGCTACACCTTC.

The V gene is TRBV7-9, the J gene TRBJ1-2, with TRBD1 identical over 11 bases. The CDR3 has 15 amino acids. Trimming took 4 bases from V and 5 from J; bases not matched to a gene: 6. Germline lookup yields CDR1 SEHNR and CDR2 FQNEAQ (reference sequence). The CDR3 nucleotides are TGTGCCAGCAGCTCCGGACAGGGGGCGCGGTATGGCTACACCTTC. Its translation is CASSSGQGARYGYTF. The variable domain in full, with the rest retrieved from reference TRBV7-9 and TRBJ1-2, is DTGVSQNPRHKITKRGQNVTFRCDPISEHNRLYWYRQTLGQGPEFLTYFQNEAQLEKSRLLSDRFSAERPKGSFSTLEIQRTEQGDSAMYLCASSSGQGARYGYTFGSGTRLTVV.

A few counts support this clone. The chain has TRBV28 and TRBJ1-1; no firm D call. The CDR3 runs 14 residues. The ends were cut back, 3 bases at V and 1 base at J, with 9 bases in the middle. The germline V gene has CDR1 MDHEN and CDR2 SYDVKM. The CDR3 protein is CASSFPPRNTEAFF. In DNA form, the CDR3 reads TGTGCCAGCAGTTTCCCCCCCCGGAACACTGAAGCTTTCTTT.

The chain uses TRBV3-1 (or the pseudogene TRBV3-2) and TRBJ1-6; TRBD1 matches at 7 bases. Germline-derived CDR1 and CDR2 are LGHDT and YNNKEL (reference sequence). The CDR3 has 14 amino acids. Germline trimming cut 4 bases from V and 9 bases from J; bases unmatched to any gene: 6. The CDR3 reads CASSRNRGGSPLHF. Written as DNA, the CDR3 is TGTGCCAGCAGCCGAAACAGGGGAGGTTCACCCCTCCACTTT.

This clone was found a few times. The gene calls are TRBV10-3 and TRBJ2-7; tentatively, D is TRBD1 (6 bases). The length of the CDR3 is 14 residues. V lost 3 bases and J lost 4, with 13 bases in between. Per the germline V gene, CDR1 is ENHRY and CDR2 is SYGVKD. The CDR3 here is CAISDRTVGYEQYF. The CDR3, as DNA: TGTGCCATCAGTGATAGGACAGTAGGATACGAGCAGTACTTC.

The CDR3, as DNA: TGTGCCAGCAGCTCCCGGACTGAAGCTTTCTTT. It translates to CASSSRTEAFF. This rearrangement joins TRBV7-6 to TRBJ1-1; no definite D call. CDR3 length equals 11 residues. In germline, CDR1 is SGHVS, CDR2 FNYEAQ. The V end was cut by 4 bases, the J end by 5 bases, with 5 bases between.

The chain carries TRBV3-1 (or the pseudogene TRBV3-2) and TRBJ1-6; possibly TRBD1 for D (6 bases). The CDR3 runs 13 residues. Per germline, CDR1 LGHDT and CDR2 YNNKEL (reference sequence). The V and J ends lost 0 bases and 15 bases respectively, with 12 bases between them. The CDR3 region has the DNA TGTGCCAGCAGCCAAGATCTTATGGGACACCTCCACTTT. This sequence encodes CASSQDLMGHLHF.

This clone has just one count. The rearrangement uses TRBV5-1 and TRBJ2-2, with 7 bases fitting TRBD2. The CDR3 runs to 17 residues. The germline CDR1 and CDR2 sequences are SGHRS and YFSETQ. V shed 1 base and J 6 bases; nucleotides not matched to a gene: 12. The CDR3 loop is CASSLRFTGGSAGELFF. The CDR3, as DNA: TGCGCCAGCAGCTTGCGTTTTACGGGGGGATCCGCCGGGGAGCTGTTTTTT.

This clone occurred once. V is TRBV7-8 and J is TRBJ2-1; 10 bases fit TRBD1. CDR3 length equals 15 residues. J lost 5 bases, V lost 6 bases, and 7 bases had no gene match. The germline V gene has CDR1 SGHVS and CDR2 FQNEAQ. CDR3 in amino acids: CASSHRTGGNNEQFF. CDR3 in DNA: TGTGCCAGCAGTCATAGGACAGGGGGGAACAATGAGCAGTTCTTC.

This clone has just one count. The chain links TRBV30 to TRBJ1-6; D not resolved. V lost 2 bases and J 0 bases, leaving 8 bases between the germline ends. CDR1 and CDR2 from the germline V gene are GTSNPN and SVGIG (reference sequence). The CDR3 spans 15 residues. CDR3 coding DNA: TGTGCCTGGAGTTCGAAGAGCTCCTATAATTCACCCCTCCACTTT. Translated: CAWSSKSSYNSPLHF. Full variable domain (remainder filled in from reference TRBV30 and TRBJ1-6): SQTIHQWPATLVQPVGSPLSLECTVEGTSNPNLYWYRQAAGRGLQLLFYSVGIGQISSEVPQNLSASRPQDRQFILSSKKLLLSDSGFYLCAWSSKSSYNSPLHFGNGTRLTVT.

The chain couples TRBV2 to TRBJ2-5, with D tentatively TRBD2 (5 bases). The V gene lost 8 bases and the J gene lost 2 bases, with 18 bases spanning the gap. The CDR3 covers 15 residues. Per germline, CDR1 SNHLY and CDR2 FYNNEI. The DNA for the CDR3 is TGTGCCAGCGCATTATTAGGCGGGCGACAAGAGACCCAGTACTTC. Translation: CASALLGGRQETQYF.

This rearrangement joins TRBV19 to TRBJ2-1; 10 bases are a match to TRBD2. In germline, CDR1 is LNHDA, CDR2 SQIVND (reference sequence). J lost 12 bases, V lost 5 bases, and 7 bases had no gene match. The CDR3 runs to 13 residues. The CDR3 reads CASSPLAGALQFF. The CDR3 region has the DNA TGTGCCAGTAGTCCGCTAGCGGGGGCCCTGCAGTTCTTC.

The J gene is TRBJ2-3, the V gene TRBV4-1, with TRBD2 matching over 10 bases. The CDR3 length is 17 residues. V shed 6 bases, J shed 0 bases, and the junction held 9 bases outside the gene matches. CDR1 MGHRA and CDR2 YSYEKL come from the germline V gene. The CDR3 region has the DNA TGCGCCAGCAGACGAGTAGCGGGGGGACCTAGCACAGATACGCAGTATTTT. It specifies CASRRVAGGPSTDTQYF.

J is TRBJ2-6 and V is TRBV4-1; D uncertain. CDR1 and CDR2 (germline): MGHRA, YSYEKL. V lost 0 bases and J lost 0, with 12 bases in between. The CDR3 runs 18 residues. CDR3 DNA: TGCGCCAGCAGCCAAGATTTGGCAGCTAGCTCTGGGGCCAACGTCCTGACTTTC. This sequence encodes CASSQDLAASSGANVLTF.

The J gene is TRBJ2-5, the V gene TRBV7-2; TRBD1 matches 8 bases. V lost 9 bases to trimming and J lost 4 bases; unmatched junction nucleotides: 7. The CDR3 covers 13 residues. Per the germline V gene, CDR1 is SGHTA and CDR2 is FQGNSA. CDR3 amino acids: CASKQGVAETQYF. The CDR3 bases are TGTGCCAGTAAACAGGGGGTAGCAGAGACCCAGTACTTC. Looking up the rest from reference TRBV7-2 and TRBJ2-5 gives the full variable domain: GAGVSQSPSNKVTEKGKDVELRCDPISGHTALYWYRQSLGQGLEFLIYFQGNSAPDKSGLPSDRFSAERTGGSVSTLTIQRTQQEDSAVYLCASKQGVAETQYFGPGTRLLVL.

V and J are TRBV24-1 and TRBJ1-4; D remains ambiguous. The CDR3 runs to 18 residues. Deletions cut 3 bases from V and 8 bases from J, with 24 bases between. Germline assignment: CDR1 KGHDR and CDR2 SFDVKD. The CDR3 loop is CATSDTTGPGKGGEKLFF. CDR3 sequence (DNA): TGTGCCACCAGTGATACGACCGGACCGGGGAAGGGTGGAGAAAAACTGTTTTTT.

V usage is TRBV6-4 and J usage is TRBJ1-1; D gene ambiguous. The length of the CDR3 is 13 residues. Germline loops: CDR1 MRHNA, CDR2 SNTAGT. V lost 4 bases, J lost 1 base, and 7 bases lay in between. CDR3 coding DNA: TGTGCCAGCAGTGTCAACAGGAACACTGAAGCTTTCTTT. Residues: CASSVNRNTEAFF.

The chain employs TRBV28 and TRBJ1-6; D ambiguous. Germline assignment: CDR1 MDHEN and CDR2 SYDVKM. The CDR3 is made up of 14 amino acids. Deletions cut 4 bases from V and 6 bases from J, with 10 bases between. In nucleotides, the CDR3 is TGTGCCAGCAGTTCGCCCGGTTCTAATTCACCCCTCCACTTT. It translates to CASSSPGSNSPLHF.

J is TRBJ2-1 and V is TRBV2; TRBD1 matches at 7 bases. Germline CDR1 SNHLY, CDR2 FYNNEI. The CDR3 extends over 15 amino acids. J was trimmed by 9 bases and V by 4 bases; bases with no gene match: 12. The CDR3, as DNA: TGTGCCAGCAGTGTTGAGACAGGGAATTTCGGTGAGCAGTTCTTC. Translating gives CASSVETGNFGEQFF.

This rearrangement joins TRBV30 to TRBJ1-2; D gene unclear. The CDR3 extends over 17 amino acids. Trimming removed 2 bases at V and 4 bases at J, with 23 bases between. Germline V gene sequence: CDR1 GTSNPN, CDR2 SVGIG (reference sequence). CDR3 nucleotides: TGTGCCTGGAGTTCTTGGGGAGTAGACTCAACCTCCTATGGCTACACCTTC. Translating it yields CAWSSWGVDSTSYGYTF.

The CDR3 DNA reads TGCGCCAGCAGCTTGAGAGTGGGCGGGGTCGCCACCGGGGAGCTGTTTTTT. Translated: CASSLRVGGVATGELFF. V gene TRBV5-1 combines with J gene TRBJ2-2; tentatively, D is TRBD2 (6 bases). Germline V gene sequence: CDR1 SGHRS, CDR2 YFSETQ. The CDR3 covers 17 residues. The V and J ends lost 1 base and 4 bases respectively, with 17 bases between them.

This rearrangement joins TRBV10-1 to TRBJ1-6; the match to TRBD1 covers 7 bases. V trimming: 0 bases; J trimming: 5 bases; junction bases outside the gene matches: 4. CDR3 length equals 16 residues. Germline V lookup: CDR1 WNHNN, CDR2 SYGVQD (reference sequence). The CDR3 region has the DNA TGCGCCAGCAGTGAGTCGGTGGGACAGAATAATTCACCCCTCCACTTT. Translated: CASSESVGQNNSPLHF.

The genes are TRBV11-2 and TRBJ2-1; 10 bases are shared with TRBD1. Trimming cost V 5 bases and J 10 bases; bases outside gene matches: 11. In germline, CDR1 is SGHAT, CDR2 FQNNGV. The CDR3 length is 15 residues. Written as DNA, the CDR3 is TGTGCCAGCAGCCGTCCCGGGACAGGGGCCTGGGAGCAGTTCTTC. It yields the protein CASSRPGTGAWEQFF.

As to this clone: Distinct nucleotide sequences in the sample also encode this CDR3. The chain is built from TRBV5-1 and TRBJ1-1, with 7 bases fitting TRBD1. V gave up 0 bases and J gave up 0 bases; unmatched junction bases: 2. Germline V gene data show CDR1 as SGHRS and CDR2 as YFSETQ. There are 15 residues in the CDR3. The DNA of the CDR3 is TGCGCCAGCAGCTTGGGGACAGGCCTGAACACTGAAGCTTTCTTT. It codes for CASSLGTGLNTEAFF.

The chain employs TRBV5-1 and TRBJ2-5; 13 bases match TRBD2. Per germline, CDR1 SGHRS and CDR2 YFSETQ. V dropped 3 bases and J dropped 1; count of bases not matched to a gene: 0. The CDR3 sequence is 15 residues long. The chain's CDR3 is CASSWTSGGQETQYF. CDR3 in DNA: TGCGCCAGCAGCTGGACTAGCGGGGGCCAAGAGACCCAGTACTTC.

The rearrangement uses TRBV29-1 and TRBJ2-3; 9 bases align to TRBD2. V lost 0 bases and J lost 4; bases outside the gene matches: 5. CDR1 and CDR2 from the germline V gene are SQVTM and ANQGSEA. There are 15 residues in the CDR3. The CDR3 bases are TGCAGCGTTGAAGAGCAACCTAGCGGGGCAGATACGCAGTATTTT. As protein: CSVEEQPSGADTQYF.